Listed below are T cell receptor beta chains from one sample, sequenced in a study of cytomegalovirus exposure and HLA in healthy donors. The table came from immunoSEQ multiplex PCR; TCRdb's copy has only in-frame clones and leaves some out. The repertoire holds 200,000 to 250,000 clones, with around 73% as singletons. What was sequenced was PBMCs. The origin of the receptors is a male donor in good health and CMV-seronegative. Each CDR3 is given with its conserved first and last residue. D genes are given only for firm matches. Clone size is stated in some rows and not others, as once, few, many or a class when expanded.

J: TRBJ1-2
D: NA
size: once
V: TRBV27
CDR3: CASGRLQMNYGYTF
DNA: TGTGCCAGCGGCAGGCTTCAGATGAACTATGGCTACACCTTC

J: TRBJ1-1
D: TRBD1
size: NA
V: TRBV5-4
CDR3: CASSLGQGRGVNTEAFF
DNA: TGTGCCAGCAGCTTGGGACAGGGGAGGGGGGTGAACACTGAAGCTTTCTTT

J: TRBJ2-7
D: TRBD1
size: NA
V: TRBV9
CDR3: CASSAAGTAYEQYF
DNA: TGTGCCAGCAGCGCGGCCGGGACAGCCTACGAGCAGTACTTC

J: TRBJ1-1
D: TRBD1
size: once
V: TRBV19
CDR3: CASRTGGGLTFF
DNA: TGTGCCTCCAGGACAGGGGGCGGTTTGACTTTCTTT

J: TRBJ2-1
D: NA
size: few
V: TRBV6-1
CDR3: CASGRGSYNEQFF
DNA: TGTGCCTCCGGGCGAGGGTCCTACAATGAGCAGTTCTTC

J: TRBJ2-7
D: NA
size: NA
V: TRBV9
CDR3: CASSAGVGGEQYF
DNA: TGTGCCAGCAGCGCCGGGGTCGGGGGCGAGCAGTACTTC

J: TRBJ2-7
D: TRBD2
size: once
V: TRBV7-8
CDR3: CASSWTSGGRLYEQYF
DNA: TGTGCCAGCAGCTGGACCAGCGGCGGGAGGCTGTACGAGCAGTACTTC

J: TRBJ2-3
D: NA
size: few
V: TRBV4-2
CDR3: CASSQDFGTSTDTQYF
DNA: TGTGCCAGCAGCCAAGATTTTGGGACTAGCACAGATACGCAGTATTTT

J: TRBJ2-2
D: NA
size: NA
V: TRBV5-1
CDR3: CASSLVQGRNGELFF
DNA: TGCGCCAGCAGCTTGGTCCAGGGGCGGAACGGGGAGCTGTTTTTT

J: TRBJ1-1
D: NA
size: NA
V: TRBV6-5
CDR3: CASKRNTEAFF
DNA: TGTGCCAGCAAGAGGAACACTGAAGCTTTCTTT

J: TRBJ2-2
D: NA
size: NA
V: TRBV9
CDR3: CASRPRGNTGELFF
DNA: TGTGCCAGCAGGCCCCGGGGGAACACCGGGGAGCTGTTTTTT

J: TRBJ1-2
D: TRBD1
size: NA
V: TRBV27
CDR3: CASRPGQINYGYTF
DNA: TGTGCCAGCAGACCGGGACAGATTAACTATGGCTACACCTTC

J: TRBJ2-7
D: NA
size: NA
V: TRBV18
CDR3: CASSPPVGAYEQYF
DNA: TGTGCCAGCTCACCACCGGTCGGGGCCTACGAGCAGTACTTC

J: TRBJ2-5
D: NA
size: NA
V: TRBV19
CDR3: CASSIGPSGETQYF
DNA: TGTGCCAGTAGTATAGGGCCAAGCGGAGAGACCCAGTACTTC

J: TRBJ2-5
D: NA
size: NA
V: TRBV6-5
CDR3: CASSGGAQETQYF
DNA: TGTGCCAGCAGCGGAGGCGCGCAAGAGACCCAGTACTTC

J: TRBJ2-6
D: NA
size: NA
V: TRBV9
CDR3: CASSAAAGAGANVLTF
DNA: TGTGCCAGCAGCGCAGCGGCCGGGGCTGGGGCCAACGTCCTGACTTTC

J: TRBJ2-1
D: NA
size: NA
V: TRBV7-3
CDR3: CASSLTKTSLRYNEQFF
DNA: TGTGCCAGCAGCTTAACGAAAACTAGCCTCAGGTACAATGAGCAGTTCTTC

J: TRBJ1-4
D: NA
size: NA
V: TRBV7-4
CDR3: CASSLLQTTNEKLFF
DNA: TGTGCCAGCAGCTTACTCCAGACTACTAATGAAAAACTGTTTTTT

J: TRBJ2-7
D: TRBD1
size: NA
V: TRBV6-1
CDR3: CASSLRGQGPYEQYF
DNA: TGTGCCAGCAGTTTAAGGGGGCAGGGACCCTACGAGCAGTACTTC

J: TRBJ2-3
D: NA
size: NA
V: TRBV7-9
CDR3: CASSFLRDSTDTQYF
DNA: TGTGCCAGCAGCTTCTTGCGGGATAGCACAGATACGCAGTATTTT

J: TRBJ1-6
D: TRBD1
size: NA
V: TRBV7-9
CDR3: CASSPDRVDNSPLHF
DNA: TGTGCCAGCAGCCCTGACAGGGTAGATAATTCACCCCTCCACTTT

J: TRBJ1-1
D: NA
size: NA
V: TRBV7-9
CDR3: CASSLAVGEEAEAFF
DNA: TGTGCCAGCAGCTTAGCCGTCGGGGAGGAAGCTGAAGCTTTCTTT

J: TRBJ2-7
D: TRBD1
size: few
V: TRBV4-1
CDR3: CASSQEDRAYEQYF
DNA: TGCGCCAGCAGCCAAGAGGACAGGGCGTACGAGCAGTACTTC

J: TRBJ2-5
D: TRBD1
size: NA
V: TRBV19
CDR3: CASRGGQGRPQYF
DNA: TGTGCCAGTAGAGGGGGACAGGGTAGGCCCCAGTACTTC

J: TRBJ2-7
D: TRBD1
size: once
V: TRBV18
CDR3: CASSQGDRPYEQYF
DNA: TGTGCCAGCTCACAGGGGGACAGGCCCTACGAGCAGTACTTC

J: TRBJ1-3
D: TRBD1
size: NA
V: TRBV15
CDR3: CATSRDGTGEVESGNTIYF
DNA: TGTGCCACCAGCAGAGACGGGACAGGGGAAGTGGAATCTGGAAACACCATATATTTT

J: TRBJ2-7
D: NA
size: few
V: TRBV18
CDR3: CASSPIFSGDYEQYF
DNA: TGTGCCAGCTCACCCATTTTTAGCGGCGACTACGAGCAGTACTTC

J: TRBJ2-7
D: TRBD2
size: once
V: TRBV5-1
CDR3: CASSFTSGSGNEQYF
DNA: TGCGCCAGCAGCTTCACTAGCGGGAGTGGCAACGAGCAGTACTTC

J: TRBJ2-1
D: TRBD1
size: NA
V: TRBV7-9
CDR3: CASSNGQGWNEQFF
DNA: TGTGCCAGCAGCAACGGACAGGGGTGGAATGAGCAGTTCTTC

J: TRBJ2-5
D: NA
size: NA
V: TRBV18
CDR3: CASSHTGETQYF
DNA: TGTGCCAGCTCTCACACAGGGGAGACCCAGTACTTC

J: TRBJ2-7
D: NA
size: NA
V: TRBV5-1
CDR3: CASSLVGSSRLYEQYF
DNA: TGCGCCAGCAGCTTGGTGGGCAGCAGTAGGCTATACGAGCAGTACTTC

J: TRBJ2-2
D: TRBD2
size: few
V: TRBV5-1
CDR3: CASSFSTGGTGELFF
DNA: TGCGCCAGCAGCTTCTCAACGGGGGGCACCGGGGAGCTGTTTTTT

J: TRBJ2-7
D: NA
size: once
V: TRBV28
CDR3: CASSSFRVPGYEQYF
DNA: TGTGCCAGCAGTTCTTTCAGGGTTCCAGGTTACGAGCAGTACTTC

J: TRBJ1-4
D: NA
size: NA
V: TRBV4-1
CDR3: CASSLAGLPGEKLFF
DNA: TGCGCCAGCAGCCTAGCGGGCCTACCGGGGGAAAAACTGTTTTTT